Below, 27 T cell receptor beta chains from the same sample are listed, as sequenced in a study of blood T cell repertoires in COVID-19. Only in-frame clones appear in the TCRdb table, and some are missing; sequencing was by immunoSEQ multiplex PCR. The sample yields 21,000 or so clones, 80% to 90% seen once. The sequencing input was peripheral blood. These receptors came from a man aged 50-59 years with active COVID-19.

The genes are TRBV5-6 and TRBJ1-2, with D perhaps TRBD1 (6 bases). Germline CDR1 SGHDT, CDR2 YYEEEE. V was shortened by 5 bases and J by 1 base, with 9 bases between the two germline ends. This CDR3 is 13 amino acids long. The CDR3 protein is CASRPDSNYGYTF. The CDR3 nucleotides are TGTGCCAGCAGGCCGGACAGTAACTATGGCTACACCTTC.

This chain joins TRBV2 and TRBJ2-2; possibly TRBD2 for D (5 bases). Germline-derived CDR1 and CDR2 are SNHLY and FYNNEI. There are 15 residues in the CDR3. Trimming removed 1 base from V and 2 bases from J, with 8 bases in between. The CDR3 bases are TGTGCCAGCAGTGAAGGGGCGGGCAACACCGGGGAGCTGTTTTTT. The encoded protein is CASSEGAGNTGELFF.

The chain couples TRBV4-1 to TRBJ1-2; D might be TRBD1 (6 bases). V lost 0 bases and J lost 7, with 9 bases in between. The germline V gene has CDR1 MGHRA and CDR2 YSYEKL. The CDR3 is made up of 13 amino acids. This chain's CDR3 is CASSQEGQFGYTF. In nucleotides, the CDR3 is TGCGCCAGCAGCCAAGAGGGACAATTTGGCTACACCTTC.

The J gene is TRBJ1-5, the V gene TRBV6-5, with D possibly TRBD1 on 6 matching bases. The CDR3 is 14 amino acids. V was clipped by 6 bases and J by 7 bases, with 16 bases between them. CDR1 MNHEY and CDR2 SVGAGI come from the germline V gene. CDR3 bases: TGTGCCAGCAGAAGGGAAGGGGGAGGGCAGCCCCAGCATTTT. It specifies CASRREGGGQPQHF.

This clone was seen a single time. The chain has TRBV6-2 or TRBV6-3 and TRBJ1-2; TRBD1 agrees at 7 bases. The V and J ends lost 6 bases and 4 bases, in that order; junction bases with no gene match: 8. Germline V CDR1 and CDR2: MNHEY, SVGEGT. This CDR3 spans 14 amino acids. CDR3 bases: TGTGCCAGCAGCCCCGGGACAGTCGCCTATGGCTACACCTTC. Its protein product is CASSPGTVAYGYTF.

The chain joins TRBV16 to TRBJ1-5; a weak D match, TRBD1 (5 bases). The CDR3 runs 15 residues. V was clipped by 0 bases and J by 7 bases, with 13 bases between them. The germline V gene encodes CDR1 KGHSY and CDR2 FQNENV. The CDR3 reads CASSQSGGVGQPQHF. In nucleotides, the CDR3 is TGTGCCAGCAGCCAATCGGGGGGGGTCGGGCAGCCCCAGCATTTT.

The J gene is TRBJ2-1, the V gene TRBV3-1 (or the pseudogene TRBV3-2); maybe TRBD1 (5 bases). Germline CDR1 is LGHDT and CDR2 is YNNKEL (reference sequence). V was shortened by 1 base and J by 8 bases, with 18 bases between the two germline ends. CDR3 length equals 16 residues. The CDR3 nucleotides are TGTGCCAGCAGCCAAGGCAGGGCCGGACGGGTGGATGAGCAGTTCTTC. This sequence encodes CASSQGRAGRVDEQFF.

The chain recombines TRBV5-1 with TRBJ1-2, with a possible D match to TRBD1 (5 bases). Germline V gives CDR1 SGHRS, CDR2 YFSETQ. Trimming removed 2 bases at V and 8 bases at J, with 16 bases between. The length of the CDR3 is 14 residues. The CDR3 is CASSLGRQGRGYTF. For the CDR3, the DNA is TGCGCCAGCAGCTTAGGGCGCCAGGGTCGGGGCTACACCTTC.

The gene calls are TRBV6-5 and TRBJ2-1; D unresolved. Germline V CDR1 and CDR2: MNHEY, SVGAGI. Trimming cost V 8 bases and J 8 bases, with 16 bases left between them. CDR3 length: 13 residues. CDR3 nucleotide sequence: TGTGCCAGCGTCCCGAGTACGTCGGATGAGCAGTTCTTC. This sequence encodes CASVPSTSDEQFF.

V and J are TRBV2 and TRBJ1-4; D possibly corresponds to TRBD1 (6 bases). Germline values: CDR1 SNHLY, CDR2 FYNNEI. This CDR3 contains 17 residues. The V and J ends lost 2 bases and 3 bases respectively, with 16 bases between them. The CDR3 sequence: CASSESGALVANEKLFF. CDR3 sequence (DNA): TGTGCCAGCAGTGAATCAGGGGCCCTCGTGGCTAATGAAAAACTGTTTTTT.

The genes are TRBV7-9 and TRBJ2-1; 7 bases align to TRBD1. CDR1 SEHNR and CDR2 FQNEAQ come from the germline V gene (reference sequence). This CDR3 has 15 amino acids. V was clipped by 1 base and J by 9 bases; unmatched bases: 9. CDR3 amino acids: CASSLGTGESGEQFF. The CDR3 DNA follows: TGTGCCAGCAGCTTAGGAACAGGGGAGTCGGGTGAGCAGTTCTTC.

The genes are TRBV5-6 and TRBJ1-6; D remains unclear. Germline V gives CDR1 SGHDT, CDR2 YYEEEE. CDR3 length: 15 amino acids. V shed 0 bases and J shed 5 bases, with 9 bases lying between them. The DNA of the CDR3 is TGTGCCAGCAGCTTGGTGGGCATTAATAATTCACCCCTCCACTTT. Residues: CASSLVGINNSPLHF.

This chain connects TRBV24-1 to TRBJ2-1, with D maybe TRBD1 (6 bases). This CDR3 is built from 13 residues. V lost 10 bases and J 5 bases, leaving 14 bases between the germline ends. The germline CDR1 and CDR2 sequences are KGHDR and SFDVKD. Here the CDR3 reads CATGVAGDNEQFF. In DNA, the CDR3 is TGTGCCACAGGGGTAGCAGGGGACAATGAGCAGTTCTTC.

The chain links TRBV5-6 to TRBJ2-7; 7 positions agree with TRBD1. CDR3 length equals 14 residues. CDR1 SGHDT and CDR2 YYEEEE come from the germline V gene. V shed 4 bases, J shed 3 bases, and the junction held 7 bases outside the gene matches. The DNA for the CDR3 is TGTGCCAGCAGCCCCGGGACAGTCGACTACGAGCAGTACTTC. Translation: CASSPGTVDYEQYF.

The J gene is TRBJ1-6, the V gene TRBV7-9; D remains ambiguous. The CDR3 has 14 residues. The germline V and J ends were trimmed by 1 base and 4 bases, with 5 bases remaining between them. Germline CDR1 SEHNR, CDR2 FQNEAQ (reference sequence). In DNA, the CDR3 is TGTGCCAGCAGCTTAGAACAGTATAATTCACCCCTCCACTTT. Translating gives CASSLEQYNSPLHF.

The count of this clone is one. The rearrangement links TRBV11-2 to TRBJ2-5; 13 bases map to TRBD2. The CDR3 runs 16 residues. With 5 bases clipped from V and 5 bases from J, the junction kept 8 bases outside the gene matches. In germline, CDR1 is SGHAT, CDR2 FQNNGV. The CDR3 DNA is TGTGCCAGCAGCCCTACAGGGACTAGCGGGGAGGAGACCCAGTACTTC. This sequence encodes CASSPTGTSGEETQYF.

This chain uses TRBV9 with TRBJ2-5; 15 bases line up with TRBD2. From germline, CDR1 is SGDLS and CDR2 YYNGEE. V lost 4 bases and J lost 5; bases outside the gene matches: 6. This CDR3 contains 16 residues. The CDR3 coding sequence is TGTGCCAGCAGCCAAGGACTAGCGGGGGGGCGGGAGACCCAGTACTTC. This codes for CASSQGLAGGRETQYF.

Comment on this clone: At the DNA level, this CDR3 is encoded by other sequences in the same sample as well. This rearrangement joins TRBV7-2 to TRBJ2-1, with 11 bases lining up with TRBD2. The V gene's germline CDR1 is SGHTA and CDR2 FQGNSA. V lost 5 bases, J lost 3 bases, and 3 bases stayed unmatched. This CDR3 comprises 15 residues. CDR3 in amino acids: CASSPSGGFYNEQFF. The CDR3 nucleotides read TGTGCCAGCAGCCCTAGCGGGGGGTTCTACAATGAGCAGTTCTTC.

V is TRBV4-1 and J is TRBJ1-1; D unclear. Between the trimmed V and J ends, which lost 1 base and 4 bases, there was a span of 16 bases. Germline V gives CDR1 MGHRA, CDR2 YSYEKL. The CDR3 consists of 16 residues. CDR3 bases: TGCGCCAGCAGCCAAGTTCCTCCGGTGGGGAGCACTGAAGCTTTCTTT. Translation gives CASSQVPPVGSTEAFF.

This chain connects TRBV10-3 to TRBJ2-1; TRBD2 matches at 11 bases. The CDR3 covers 18 residues. Germline V gene data show CDR1 as ENHRY and CDR2 as SYGVKD. Trimming took 2 bases from V and 8 from J; bases not matched to a gene: 14. DNA of the CDR3: TGTGCCATCAGTGAGACGTTTAGCGGGGGGGCACGCGCCCATGAGCAGTTCTTC. Protein product: CAISETFSGGARAHEQFF.

The V call is TRBV7-2, the J call TRBJ1-3, with D unclear. Trimming took off 4 bases at V and 4 bases at J, with 14 bases between the two ends. The CDR3 is 15 residues long. Germline-derived CDR1 and CDR2 are SGHTA and FQGNSA. This CDR3 is CASSSSPAEGNTIYF. CDR3 nucleotide sequence: TGTGCCAGCAGCTCGAGTCCGGCGGAAGGAAACACCATATATTTT.

This rearrangement joins TRBV2 to TRBJ1-2; D perhaps matches TRBD1 (5 bases). Germline values: CDR1 SNHLY, CDR2 FYNNEI. Trimming pared 6 bases from V and 1 base from J, leaving 21 bases between. This CDR3 spans 17 amino acids. CDR3 sequence (DNA): TGTGCCAGCAGCCCGACTCCCCTAATGACAGTTAACTATGGCTACACCTTC. This codes for CASSPTPLMTVNYGYTF. Full variable domain (missing parts from reference TRBV2 and TRBJ1-2): EPEVTQTPSHQVTQMGQEVILRCVPISNHLYFYWYRQILGQKVEFLVSFYNNEISEKSEIFDDQFSVERPDGSNFTLKIRSTKLEDSAMYFCASSPTPLMTVNYGYTFGSGTRLTVV.

This chain joins TRBV4-2 and TRBJ2-7; 10 bases map to TRBD1. This CDR3 comprises 14 residues. V lost 4 bases to trimming and J lost 3 bases; unmatched junction nucleotides: 3. Germline CDR1 LGHNA, CDR2 YNFKEQ. This chain's CDR3 is CASSRGQGNYEQYF. In DNA, the CDR3 is TGTGCCAGCAGCCGGGGACAGGGGAACTACGAGCAGTACTTC.

This rearrangement joins TRBV30 to TRBJ1-5; 8 positions agree with TRBD1. Per germline, CDR1 GTSNPN and CDR2 SVGIG (reference sequence). This CDR3 contains 14 residues. V lost 3 bases, J lost 6 bases, and 7 bases stayed unmatched. The CDR3 DNA follows: TGTGCCTGGAGGGGGGCAGGGGGCAGTCAGCCCCAGCATTTT. It specifies CAWRGAGGSQPQHF.

This sequence joins TRBV5-5 and TRBJ2-1; TRBD2 agrees at 9 bases. The CDR3 has 15 amino acids. With 2 bases clipped from V and 4 bases from J, the junction kept 4 bases outside the gene matches. Germline V CDR1 and CDR2: SGHKS, YYEKEE (reference sequence). DNA of the CDR3: TGTGCCAGCAGCTTAACAGCGGGGGGTTACAATGAGCAGTTCTTC. This gives the protein CASSLTAGGYNEQFF.

V gene TRBV27 combines with J gene TRBJ1-2; D gene unclear. Germline loops: CDR1 MNHEY, CDR2 SMNVEV (reference sequence). Trimming removed 0 bases at V and 5 bases at J, with 13 bases between. CDR3 length: 15 residues. CDR3 sequence reads: CASSLSWAEQYGYTF. The CDR3 bases are TGTGCCAGCAGTTTATCGTGGGCAGAGCAATATGGCTACACCTTC.

This clone came up once. The V call is TRBV29-1, the J call TRBJ1-2, with D perhaps matching TRBD1 (5 bases). The CDR3 spans 11 residues. The V gene lost 7 bases and the J gene lost 9 bases, with 15 bases spanning the gap. Per germline, CDR1 SQVTM and CDR2 ANQGSEA. The DNA for the CDR3 is TGCAGCGGGGGGGACGGACTGAGCTACACCTTC. Encoded protein: CSGGDGLSYTF.